A single sample is the source of the 29 T cell receptor beta chains below, sequenced in a study of cytomegalovirus exposure and HLA in healthy donors. The primer mix had 60 Vbeta and 13 Jbeta primers. Some clones are missing from TCRdb's copy, which holds only in-frame ones; the method was immunoSEQ multiplex PCR. The sample has some 96,000 clones, about 74% seen once. Specimen: PBMCs. These receptors were obtained from a female donor in good health and CMV-seronegative.

J is TRBJ1-5 and V is TRBV7-2, with 10 positions matching TRBD1. CDR3 length equals 19 residues. V was clipped by 2 bases and J by 3 bases; unmatched bases: 13. Per germline, CDR1 SGHTA and CDR2 FQGNSA. The CDR3 here is CASSLFMTLGTGDNQPQHF. In DNA, the CDR3 is TGTGCCAGCAGCTTATTCATGACTCTAGGGACAGGGGACAATCAGCCCCAGCATTTT.

The rearrangement joins TRBV27 to TRBJ2-1; 8 nucleotides align to TRBD1. V was pared by 5 bases and J by 1 base, with 7 bases of the junction left unmatched. The CDR3 runs to 16 residues. Germline CDR1 is MNHEY and CDR2 is SMNVEV (reference sequence). CDR3 bases: TGTGCCAGCAGTCCCGGGACAGGTTGGTCCTACAATGAGCAGTTCTTC. This gives the protein CASSPGTGWSYNEQFF.

This clone was counted a few times. The rearrangement joins TRBV4-1 to TRBJ2-1, with D possibly TRBD2 on 6 matching bases. CDR1 is MGHRA, CDR2 YSYEKL, per germline. This CDR3 has 17 residues. V gave up 4 bases and J gave up 12 bases, with 28 bases separating them. The DNA for the CDR3 is TGCGCCAGCAGCCCCGCCCGTAGCAGGGAGGACTCCTTGCTGCAGTTCTTC. Translating it yields CASSPARSREDSLLQFF.

The CDR3 nucleotides read TGTGCCACCAGCAGAGATTTAGTAGAGGCGGAGATAGGCGGCTACACCTTC. This translates into CATSRDLVEAEIGGYTF. The chain links TRBV15 to TRBJ1-2, with D unclear. Germline V lookup: CDR1 LNHNV, CDR2 YYDKDF (reference sequence). Trimming cost V 0 bases and J 8 bases, with 22 bases left between them. The CDR3 length is 17 residues.

This clone has a handful of counts. The rearrangement uses TRBV7-2 and TRBJ1-1; no firm D call. Germline CDR1 is SGHTA and CDR2 is FQGNSA. The CDR3 length is 13 residues. Deletions cut 5 bases from V and 0 bases from J, with 7 bases between. CDR3 region: CASSPDMNTEAFF. CDR3 in DNA: TGTGCCAGCAGCCCAGATATGAACACTGAAGCTTTCTTT.

The chain carries TRBV7-6 and TRBJ2-7, with 13 bases lining up with TRBD2. CDR1 is SGHVS and CDR2 is FNYEAQ in the germline V gene. V was clipped by 2 bases and J by 5 bases; unmatched bases: 3. The CDR3 is made up of 15 amino acids. The CDR3 region has the DNA TGTGCCAGCAGCTTAAGACTAGCGGGAGGAAACGAGCAGTACTTC. This sequence encodes CASSLRLAGGNEQYF.

The table lists this clone with a few counts. This chain links TRBV19 with TRBJ2-1; weak D call: TRBD2 (6 bases). The CDR3 extends over 16 amino acids. In germline, CDR1 is LNHDA, CDR2 SQIVND (reference sequence). V lost 1 base, J lost 3 bases, and 13 bases lay in between. The CDR3 nucleotides read TGTGCCAGTAGTATAGGACGCGCGGGGCGCTACAATGAGCAGTTCTTC. Encoded protein: CASSIGRAGRYNEQFF.

J is TRBJ1-4 and V is TRBV30, with D possibly TRBD1 on 5 matching bases. The CDR3 runs to 14 residues. V was trimmed by 2 bases and J by 8 bases, leaving 15 bases between them. Germline V gives CDR1 GTSNPN, CDR2 SVGIG (reference sequence). The DNA for the CDR3 is TGTGCCTGGAGTTACTTTACCAGGGTCGAAAAACTGTTTTTT. Translation: CAWSYFTRVEKLFF.

This rearrangement joins TRBV7-8 to TRBJ2-1, with 9 bases fitting TRBD2. Germline V gives CDR1 SGHVS, CDR2 FQNEAQ. Trimming at V came to 1 base and at J to 4 bases, leaving 8 bases not matched to a gene. There are 17 residues in the CDR3. In DNA form, the CDR3 reads TGTGCCAGCAGCTTAGGCCCCCTAGCGGGACGGTACAATGAGCAGTTCTTC. Amino acid sequence: CASSLGPLAGRYNEQFF. The whole variable domain, filled in from reference TRBV7-8 and TRBJ2-1, reads GAGVSQSPRYKVAKRGQDVALRCDPISGHVSLFWYQQALGQGPEFLTYFQNEAQLDKSGLPSDRFFAERPEGSVSTLKIQRTQQEDSAVYLCASSLGPLAGRYNEQFFGPGTRLTVL.

The chain has TRBV11-2 and TRBJ1-1; D unclear. Germline V gene lookup returns CDR1 SGHAT and CDR2 FQNNGV. The CDR3 runs to 15 residues. V was clipped by 4 bases and J by 4 bases, with 16 bases between them. The CDR3 sequence: CASSSTLAGFTEAFF. The CDR3 DNA reads as TGTGCCAGCAGCTCCACCCTCGCGGGCTTCACTGAAGCTTTCTTT.

This clone has just a few counts. The genes are TRBV6-5 and TRBJ2-1; D gene uncertain. CDR1 and CDR2 (germline): MNHEY, SVGAGI. V lost 2 bases and J 4 bases, leaving 12 bases between the germline ends. The CDR3 is 15 residues long. CDR3 in DNA: TGTGCCAGCAGTTACCAGGAAACGCGATACAATGAGCAGTTCTTC. As protein: CASSYQETRYNEQFF.

The CDR3 DNA is TGTGCCAGCAGCTTGGCCTATGGCTACACCTTC. Translated, it gives CASSLAYGYTF. The chain has TRBV7-2 and TRBJ1-2; D is unresolved. This CDR3 region has 11 residues. Trimming stripped 3 bases from V and 4 bases from J, with 3 bases between. The V gene's germline CDR1 is SGHTA and CDR2 FQGNSA.

This CDR3 is CASSGGLAGEFF. In DNA, the CDR3 is TGTGCCAGCAGTGGCGGACTAGCGGGAGAATTCTTC. The rearrangement links TRBV6-1 to TRBJ2-1, with 13 nucleotides matching TRBD2. Germline lookup yields CDR1 MNHNS and CDR2 SASEGT. The CDR3 consists of 12 residues. J lost 16 bases, V lost 4 bases, and 4 bases had no gene match.

The V call is TRBV6-6, the J call TRBJ1-1; D gene unclear. CDR3 length equals 13 residues. The V end lost 0 bases, the J end lost 3 bases, and 5 bases lay between the germline ends. Germline V gives CDR1 MNHNY, CDR2 SVGAGI (reference sequence). CDR3 DNA: TGTGCCAGCAGTTACTCGGAGGACACTGAAGCTTTCTTT. It specifies CASSYSEDTEAFF.

The rearrangement links TRBV7-3 to TRBJ2-7; 7 bases align to TRBD2. This CDR3 is built from 15 residues. Germline V lookup: CDR1 SGHTA, CDR2 FQGTGA. The V segment lost 0 bases and the J segment 0 bases; nucleotides outside the gene matches: 2. CDR3 residues: CASSLTAGPSYEQYF. The CDR3 nucleotides are TGTGCCAGCAGCTTAACAGCGGGGCCCTCCTACGAGCAGTACTTC. The entire variable domain, with the rest obtained from reference TRBV7-3 and TRBJ2-7, is as follows: GAGVSQTPSNKVTEKGKYVELRCDPISGHTALYWYRQSLGQGPEFLIYFQGTGAADDSGLPNDRFFAVRPEGSVSTLKIQRTERGDSAVYLCASSLTAGPSYEQYFGPGTRLTVT.

The rearrangement links TRBV5-4 to TRBJ1-1, with 9 bases identical to TRBD1. Per germline, CDR1 SGHNT and CDR2 YYREEE (reference sequence). This CDR3 has 15 amino acids. V dropped 5 bases and J dropped 5; count of bases not matched to a gene: 10. CDR3 coding DNA: TGTGCCAGCAGTTTTGGACAGGGGTCCGGGACTGAAGCTTTCTTT. Translating it yields CASSFGQGSGTEAFF.

The chain couples TRBV5-8 to TRBJ2-3; TRBD2 matches at 8 bases. Germline V gives CDR1 SGHTS, CDR2 YDEGEE. The trim removed 4 bases at V and 5 bases at J, leaving 9 bases unmatched. The CDR3 sequence is 15 residues long. CDR3 region: CASSNIAGLRDTQYF. The CDR3 coding sequence is TGTGCCAGCAGCAACATAGCGGGGCTCAGAGATACGCAGTATTTT.

The chain carries TRBV2 and TRBJ1-3; D perhaps matches TRBD1 (5 bases). The CDR3 has 14 residues. Trimming shortened V by 8 bases and J by 0 bases, and 11 bases separated the two germline ends. Germline V gives CDR1 SNHLY, CDR2 FYNNEI. The CDR3 sequence: CASREQASGNTIYF. For the CDR3, the DNA is TGTGCCAGCCGAGAACAGGCCTCTGGAAACACCATATATTTT.

This clone was seen a few times. The rearrangement joins TRBV27 to TRBJ2-2, with 10 nucleotides matching TRBD1. After removal of 4 bases from V and 4 bases from J, the junction contained 6 bases not matched to a gene. CDR3 length equals 16 residues. Per the germline V gene, CDR1 is MNHEY and CDR2 is SMNVEV (reference sequence). The CDR3 DNA follows: TGTGCCAGCAGTTCCTTCGGACAGGGGGTCACCGGGGAGCTGTTTTTT. Protein product: CASSSFGQGVTGELFF.

This CDR3 reads CASRGRGGIGELFF. As DNA, the CDR3 is TGTGCCAGCAGGGGCAGGGGAGGGATCGGGGAGCTGTTTTTT. The rearrangement joins TRBV2 to TRBJ2-2, with a possible D match to TRBD2 (7 bases). V shed 6 bases and J shed 7 bases, with 15 bases lying between them. CDR3 length equals 14 residues. Germline CDR1 and CDR2: SNHLY and FYNNEI.

The chain has TRBV28 and TRBJ1-5, with a weak D call TRBD1 (5 bases). The germline V gene encodes CDR1 MDHEN and CDR2 SYDVKM. Trimming pared 5 bases from V and 11 bases from J, leaving 16 bases between. This CDR3 has 13 residues. This chain's CDR3 is CASSPPRGWAQHF. The CDR3 region has the DNA TGTGCCAGCAGTCCCCCGCGGGGGTGGGCCCAGCATTTT.

The rearrangement uses TRBV5-1 and TRBJ1-1, with D perhaps TRBD1 (5 bases). V lost 5 bases and J 0 bases, leaving 8 bases between the germline ends. Germline V lookup: CDR1 SGHRS, CDR2 YFSETQ. CDR3 length: 13 residues. CDR3 nucleotides: TGCGCCAGCAGGGGGGGTCTGAACACTGAAGCTTTCTTT. This gives the protein CASRGGLNTEAFF.

A word on this clone: A junction end diverges from the germline sequence, so it may reflect a read error. The V call is TRBV7-9, the J call TRBJ2-5; maybe TRBD1 (6 bases). The CDR3 runs to 17 residues. Per the germline V gene, CDR1 is SEHNR and CDR2 is FQNEAQ (reference sequence). The CDR3 here is CSSSPLLVIRDTETQYF. The CDR3 bases are TGTTCCAGCAGCCCTTTGCTTGTCATCAGGGACACGGAGACCCAGTACTTC. Full variable domain (missing parts from reference TRBV7-9 and TRBJ2-5): DTGVSQNPRHKITKRGQNVTFRCDPISEHNRLYWYRQTLGQGPEFLTYFQNEAQLEKSRLLSDRFSAERPKGSFSTLEIQRTEQGDSAMYLCSSSPLLVIRDTETQYFGPGTRLLVL.

This clone was recorded once. CDR3 protein: CATSRVQLAKNIQYF. The DNA of the CDR3 is TGTGCCACCAGCAGAGTCCAGTTAGCCAAAAACATTCAGTACTTC. The genes are TRBV15 and TRBJ2-4; D not resolved. V was cut by 1 base and J by 0 bases, with 7 bases left in between. The germline V gene encodes CDR1 LNHNV and CDR2 YYDKDF (reference sequence). This CDR3 comprises 15 residues. Variable domain in full (rest from reference TRBV15 and TRBJ2-4): DAMVIQNPRYQVTQFGKPVTLSCSQTLNHNVMYWYQQKSSQAPKLLFHYYDKDFNNEADTPDNFQSRRPNTSFCFLDIRSPGLGDTAMYLCATSRVQLAKNIQYFGAGTRLSVL.

The chain employs TRBV7-2 and TRBJ1-1; D gene unclear. CDR1 SGHTA and CDR2 FQGNSA come from the germline V gene. V was trimmed by 2 bases and J by 0 bases, leaving 4 bases between them. There are 13 residues in the CDR3. CDR3 sequence (DNA): TGTGCCAGCAGCTTACCGGTGAACACTGAAGCTTTCTTT. This gives the protein CASSLPVNTEAFF.

J is TRBJ2-7 and V is TRBV6-6; 7 nucleotides match TRBD2. V shed 10 bases, J shed 4 bases, and the junction held 7 bases outside the gene matches. The CDR3 has 12 amino acids. Germline V lookup: CDR1 MNHNY, CDR2 SVGAGI (reference sequence). The CDR3 DNA sequence: TGTGCCACCGGGACTACCTTATACGAGCAGTACTTC. Protein: CATGTTLYEQYF.

The chain has TRBV7-9 and TRBJ2-2; D perhaps matches TRBD2 (5 bases). Trimming took off 5 bases at V and 7 bases at J, with 14 bases between the two ends. The CDR3 is 14 residues long. Germline values: CDR1 SEHNR, CDR2 FQNEAQ (reference sequence). CDR3 in amino acids: CASSPGGSSGELFF. For the CDR3, the DNA is TGTGCCAGCAGCCCCGGAGGATCCAGCGGGGAGCTGTTTTTT.

The chain is built from TRBV5-1 and TRBJ1-2, with D unresolved. Germline V CDR1 and CDR2: SGHRS, YFSETQ. CDR3 length: 15 residues. The germline V and J ends were trimmed by 4 bases and 0 bases, with 13 bases remaining between them. CDR3 bases: TGCGCCAGCAGCCCCGACATAAGTGCTAACTATGGCTACACCTTC. Amino acids: CASSPDISANYGYTF.

The chain joins TRBV5-1 to TRBJ2-7; D possibly corresponds to TRBD1 (5 bases). Germline V gene lookup returns CDR1 SGHRS and CDR2 YFSETQ. The CDR3 has 14 amino acids. V was pared by 0 bases and J by 2 bases, with 9 bases between. The CDR3 coding sequence is TGCGCCAGCAGCTTGGATCAGGGAACCTACGAGCAGTACTTC. The encoded protein is CASSLDQGTYEQYF.